This is a list of T cell receptor beta chains from one sample in a study of T cell responses to AZD1222 COVID-19 vaccine. Clones were read by immunoSEQ multiplex PCR, and TCRdb kept only the in-frame ones, dropping some. Among about 120,000 clones listed, less than 95% were seen once. Sequences were derived from peripheral blood, sampled on day 0 of MenACWY control vaccination. These receptors came from an adult in good health. The CDR3 runs from the conserved cysteine through the conserved F or W. The D gene is left open where the match is weak. Expanded clones are given a class, and other clones once, few, many or no size at all.

j_call | cdr3_length | d_call | v_call | clone_size | cdr3_aa | cdr3_nt
TRBJ1-6 | 14 | NA | TRBV2 | NA | CASSEQTNNSPLHF | TGTGCCAGCAGTGAACAGACGAATAATTCACCCCTCCACTTT
TRBJ2-3 | 14 | NA | TRBV15 | NA | CATSRAEKADTQYF | TGTGCCACCAGCAGAGCGGAAAAGGCAGATACGCAGTATTTT
TRBJ2-3 | 17 | TRBD2 | TRBV7-2 | once | CASSLYSGGASTDTQYF | TGTGCCAGCAGCTTATATAGCGGGGGGGCAAGCACAGATACGCAGTATTTT
TRBJ2-2 | 13 | TRBD1 | TRBV10-1 | NA | CASGQGEAGELFF | TGCGCCAGTGGACAGGGGGAGGCCGGGGAGCTGTTTTTT
TRBJ1-5 | 15 | NA | TRBV6-6 | NA | CASASPGTSIQPQHF | TGTGCCAGCGCCTCCCCCGGGACATCCATCCAGCCCCAGCATTTT
TRBJ2-7 | 11 | NA | TRBV10-3 | NA | CAISEGGEQYF | TGTGCCATCAGTGAGGGTGGCGAGCAGTACTTC
TRBJ1-2 | 14 | TRBD1 | TRBV7-9 | NA | CASSFRDRGRGYTF | TGTGCCAGCAGCTTCAGGGACAGGGGTAGGGGCTACACCTTC
TRBJ2-3 | 12 | NA | TRBV25-1 | NA | CASRAYADTQYF | TGTGCCAGCAGGGCCTACGCAGATACGCAGTATTTT
TRBJ2-3 | 15 | NA | TRBV6-2/TRBV6-3 | NA | CASSYQVGSGDTQYF | TGTGCCAGCAGTTATCAGGTGGGCAGTGGAGATACGCAGTATTTT
TRBJ2-1 | 15 | NA | TRBV7-9 | NA | CASSLVAGPYNEQFF | TGTGCCAGCAGCTTAGTGGCAGGCCCCTACAATGAGCAGTTCTTC